One and the same sample provided the 16 T cell receptor beta chains below, sequenced in a study of blood T cells in healthy people across ages. For the second PCR, which ran for about 6 to 11 cycles, a sample-barcoded 5' primer and a J-beta primer mix were used. TCRdb recomputed calls from the 5' RACE reads with MiXCR, one row per CDR3 protein. Altogether some 1.7 million distinct CDR3 sequences are present, roughly 30% being singletons, with the ten largest covering 7.7%. Material for sequencing was blood. The origin of the receptors is a woman under 40 in good health.

CDR3 loop: CSAVPNPLYEQYF. As DNA, the CDR3 is TGCAGTGCGGTACCTAACCCTCTTTACGAGCAGTACTTC. The V call is TRBV20-1, the J call TRBJ2-7; no clear D gene. V was trimmed by 6 bases and J by 4 bases, leaving 16 bases between them. Germline CDR1 is DFQATT and CDR2 is SNEGSKA (reference sequence). This CDR3 is 13 amino acids long.

This chain uses TRBV3-1 with TRBJ1-3; 8 bases are a match to TRBD1. With V trimmed by 3 bases and J by 2 bases, 6 bases remained unmatched. Germline CDR1 is LGHDT and CDR2 is YNNKEL (reference sequence). The CDR3 consists of 16 residues. The CDR3 loop is CASSHQDRAPGNTIYF. For the CDR3, the DNA is TGTGCCAGCAGCCACCAGGACAGGGCTCCTGGAAACACCATATATTTT.

This clonotype came up a few times. The chain joins TRBV27 to TRBJ1-5; weak D call: TRBD1 (6 bases). Germline V lookup: CDR1 MNHEY, CDR2 SMNVEV (reference sequence). CDR3 size: 15 residues. V dropped 3 bases and J dropped 8 bases, with 17 bases sitting between them. The CDR3 nucleotides read TGTGCCAGCAGTTTCCAGGGGTATCCTCAGGAGCCCCAGCATTTT. This codes for CASSFQGYPQEPQHF.

The chain uses TRBV29-1 and TRBJ1-6; 8 bases align to TRBD1. In germline, CDR1 is SQVTM, CDR2 ANQGSEA. The CDR3 is 15 amino acids. The trim removed 6 bases at V and 6 bases at J, leaving 10 bases unmatched. The CDR3 DNA follows: TGCAGCGTCGGTGACGACAGGGGCAGTAATTCACCCCTCCACTTT. Translation gives CSVGDDRGSNSPLHF.

For this clonotype: Being one base from a much bigger clone, this may be a read error. This sequence joins TRBV4-3 and TRBJ2-5, with D hard to call. The germline gives CDR1 LGHNA, CDR2 YSLEER. The CDR3 contains 14 residues. CDR3 in amino acids: CTSSQNQDGETQYF. The CDR3 coding sequence is TGCACCAGCAGCCAAAACCAGGATGGGGAGACCCAGTACTTC.

This chain joins TRBV9 and TRBJ2-3, with 10 bases matching TRBD2. CDR3 size: 17 residues. Germline CDR1 SGDLS, CDR2 YYNGEE. Losses at the gene ends were 0 bases for V and 0 bases for J; bases not matched to a gene: 4. CDR3 amino acids: CASSVGGAGGSTDTQYF. The DNA for the CDR3 is TGTGCCAGCAGCGTAGGAGGAGCGGGAGGGAGCACAGATACGCAGTATTTT.

The table lists this clonotype with a few counts. The chain couples TRBV7-2 to TRBJ2-5; tentatively, D is TRBD1 or TRBD2 (5 bases each). Looked up from germline, CDR1 is SGHTA and CDR2 is FQGNSA. Trimming removed 3 bases at V and 11 bases at J, with 22 bases between. The CDR3 contains 15 residues. The DNA of the CDR3 is TGTGCCAGCAGCTTTTTGCTGAGTGGTTTGGGGGAGCAGTACTTC. Encoded protein: CASSFLLSGLGEQYF.

The chain combines TRBV20-1 with TRBJ2-7; 7 bases line up with TRBD1. The CDR3 loop spans 14 amino acids. The junction had 9 bases not matched to a gene; V was cut back by 4 bases and J by 3 bases. Per germline, CDR1 DFQATT and CDR2 SNEGSKA (reference sequence). Here the CDR3 reads CSAIKPGQNYEQYF. The CDR3 coding sequence is TGCAGTGCTATAAAACCGGGACAGAACTACGAGCAGTACTTC.

The chain joins TRBV5-1 to TRBJ1-2, with D perhaps TRBD1 (6 bases). V was shortened by 3 bases and J by 9 bases, with 21 bases between the two germline ends. Germline values: CDR1 SGHRS, CDR2 YFSETQ. The CDR3 sequence is 15 residues long. The CDR3 protein is CASSSQTGFEQSYTF. Written as DNA, the CDR3 is TGCGCCAGCAGCTCCCAGACAGGTTTCGAGCAGAGCTACACCTTC. Full variable domain (outside the CDR3, taken from reference TRBV5-1 and TRBJ1-2): KAGVTQTPRYLIKTRGQQVTLSCSPISGHRSVSWYQQTPGQGLQFLFEYFSETQRNKGNFPGRFSGRQFSNSRSEMNVSTLELGDSALYLCASSSQTGFEQSYTFGSGTRLTVV.

The chain recombines TRBV28 with TRBJ2-1, with D possibly TRBD2 on 5 matching bases. Trimming stripped 2 bases from V and 4 bases from J, with 9 bases between. CDR1 is MDHEN, CDR2 SYDVKM, per germline. The CDR3 covers 14 residues. CDR3 amino acids: CASSLPGIYNEQFF. The CDR3 nucleotides read TGTGCCAGCAGTTTACCCGGGATATACAATGAGCAGTTCTTC.

This clonotype has more than one count but fewer than ten. This chain links TRBV6-1 with TRBJ2-4, with D perhaps assigned TRBD1 or TRBD2 (5 bases each). Germline V CDR1 and CDR2: MNHNS, SASEGT. Trimming took off 6 bases at V and 2 bases at J, with 23 bases between the two ends. The CDR3 is made up of 18 amino acids. The CDR3 region is CASRGTSRARKPKNIQYF. DNA for the CDR3: TGTGCCAGCAGAGGGACGAGTAGGGCCCGAAAACCCAAAAACATTCAGTACTTC.

As concerns this clonotype: A junction boundary mismatches the germline segment, possibly from a read error. The genes are TRBV5-1 and TRBJ1-5, with a possible D match to TRBD1 (5 bases). The CDR3 length is 15 residues. Germline loops: CDR1 SGHRS, CDR2 YFSETQ. CDR3 DNA sequence: TGCGCCAGCAGCTTGAGACCGGGGGTGGATCAGCCCCAGCAGTTT. Its translation: CASSLRPGVDQPQQF.

The sample holds many counts of this clonotype. V is TRBV6-5 and J is TRBJ2-4; D uncertain. The germline V gene has CDR1 MNHEY and CDR2 SVGAGI. The length of the CDR3 is 13 residues. V lost 6 bases, J lost 6 bases, and 12 bases lay in between. This CDR3 reads CASSRATRNIQYF. CDR3 in DNA: TGTGCCAGCAGCAGAGCCACTCGAAACATTCAGTACTTC.

The table lists this clonotype with many counts. The chain uses TRBV12-3 or TRBV12-4 and TRBJ2-1; TRBD1 aligns across 9 bases. CDR3 length equals 14 residues. V dropped 6 bases and J dropped 7; count of bases not matched to a gene: 7. This CDR3 is CASRAGTGNNEQFF. CDR3 nucleotide sequence: TGTGCCAGCAGAGCCGGGACAGGGAATAATGAGCAGTTCTTC.

This clonotype showed up just a few times. The J gene is TRBJ1-4, the V gene TRBV12-3 or TRBV12-4; D not certain. This CDR3 has 14 amino acids. Trimming cost V 1 base and J 4 bases, with 7 bases left between them. The CDR3 spells CASSLVGNNEKLFF. As DNA, the CDR3 is TGTGCCAGCAGTTTAGTTGGAAATAATGAAAAACTGTTTTTT.

This clonotype was detected a few times. An end of the junction differs from the germline gene, which may be a read error. The J gene is TRBJ1-5, the V gene TRBV12-3 or TRBV12-4; 9 nucleotides line up with TRBD1. The CDR3 length is 15 residues. This CDR3 reads CASSLSGTGRQPRHF. The CDR3 DNA reads as TGTGCCAGCAGTTTATCCGGGACAGGGCGTCAGCCCCGGCATTTT.